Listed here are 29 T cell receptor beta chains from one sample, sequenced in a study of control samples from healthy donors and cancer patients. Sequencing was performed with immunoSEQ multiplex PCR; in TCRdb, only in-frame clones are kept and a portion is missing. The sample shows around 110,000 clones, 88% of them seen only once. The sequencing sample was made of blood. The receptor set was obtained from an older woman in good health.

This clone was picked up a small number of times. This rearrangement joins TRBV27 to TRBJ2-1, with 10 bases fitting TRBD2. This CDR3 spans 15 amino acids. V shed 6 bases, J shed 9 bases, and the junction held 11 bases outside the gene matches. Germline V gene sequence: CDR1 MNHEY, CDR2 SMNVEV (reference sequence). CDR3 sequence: CASREEAGGPSEQFF. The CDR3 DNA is TGTGCCAGCAGGGAAGAAGCGGGGGGGCCCAGTGAGCAGTTCTTC.

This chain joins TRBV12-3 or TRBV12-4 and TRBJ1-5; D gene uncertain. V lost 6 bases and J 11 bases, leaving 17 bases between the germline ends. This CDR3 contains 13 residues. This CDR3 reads CASSFEEPRAQHF. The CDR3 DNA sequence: TGTGCCAGCAGCTTCGAGGAGCCCCGGGCCCAGCATTTT.

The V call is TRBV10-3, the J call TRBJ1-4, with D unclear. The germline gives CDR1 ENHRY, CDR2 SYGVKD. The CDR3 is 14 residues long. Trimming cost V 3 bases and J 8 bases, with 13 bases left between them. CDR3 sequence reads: CAISEVQEDEKLFF. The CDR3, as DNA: TGTGCCATCAGTGAAGTCCAGGAAGACGAAAAACTGTTTTTT.

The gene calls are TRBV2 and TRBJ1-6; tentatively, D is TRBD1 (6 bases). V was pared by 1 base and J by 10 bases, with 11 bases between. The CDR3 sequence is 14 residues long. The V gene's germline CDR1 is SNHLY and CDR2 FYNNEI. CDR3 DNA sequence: TGTGCCAGCAGTGAAGGCAGGGGAGGGTCACCCCTCCACTTT. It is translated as CASSEGRGGSPLHF.

The chain's CDR3 is CASRSGDSTDTQYF. CDR3 DNA sequence: TGCGCCAGCCGAAGCGGGGATAGCACAGATACGCAGTATTTT. This chain links TRBV5-1 with TRBJ2-3; 7 positions match TRBD2. Trimming at V came to 7 bases and at J to 0 bases, leaving 5 bases not matched to a gene. Germline assignment: CDR1 SGHRS and CDR2 YFSETQ. The CDR3 extends over 14 amino acids. The full variable domain, its missing parts supplied by reference TRBV5-1 and TRBJ2-3, is KAGVTQTPRYLIKTRGQQVTLSCSPISGHRSVSWYQQTPGQGLQFLFEYFSETQRNKGNFPGRFSGRQFSNSRSEMNVSTLELGDSALYLCASRSGDSTDTQYFGPGTRLTVL.

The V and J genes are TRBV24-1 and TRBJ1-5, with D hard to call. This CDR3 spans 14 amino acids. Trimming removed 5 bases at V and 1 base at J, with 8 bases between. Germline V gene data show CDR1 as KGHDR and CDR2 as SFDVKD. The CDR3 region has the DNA TGTGCCACCAGTGCCGACGGGAGCAATCAGCCCCAGCATTTT. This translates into CATSADGSNQPQHF.

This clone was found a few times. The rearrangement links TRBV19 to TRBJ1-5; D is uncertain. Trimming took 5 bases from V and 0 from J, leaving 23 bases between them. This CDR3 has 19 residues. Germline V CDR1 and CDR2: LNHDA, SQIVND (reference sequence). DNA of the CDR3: TGTGCCAGTAGTCATCCTGTTGGGTGGGCAGGTTTTAGCAATCAGCCCCAGCATTTT. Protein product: CASSHPVGWAGFSNQPQHF.

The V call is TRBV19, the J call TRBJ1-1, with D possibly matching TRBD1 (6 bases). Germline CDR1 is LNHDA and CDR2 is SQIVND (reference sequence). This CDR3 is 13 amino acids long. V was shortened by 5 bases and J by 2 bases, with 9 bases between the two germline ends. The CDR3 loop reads CASSLGGNTEAFF. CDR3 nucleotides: TGTGCCAGTAGTCTAGGGGGAAACACTGAAGCTTTCTTT.

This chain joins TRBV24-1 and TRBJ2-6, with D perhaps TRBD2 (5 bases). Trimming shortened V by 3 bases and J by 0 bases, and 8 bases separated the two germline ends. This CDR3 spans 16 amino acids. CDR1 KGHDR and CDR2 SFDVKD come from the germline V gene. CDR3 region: CATSDPRGSGANVLTF. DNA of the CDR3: TGTGCCACCAGTGATCCCCGGGGCTCTGGGGCCAACGTCCTGACTTTC.

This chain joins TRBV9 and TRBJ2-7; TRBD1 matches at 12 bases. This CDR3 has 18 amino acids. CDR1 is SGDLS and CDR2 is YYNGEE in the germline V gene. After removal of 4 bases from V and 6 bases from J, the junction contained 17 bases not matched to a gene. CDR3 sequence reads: CASSYTPGTGGLSGEQYF. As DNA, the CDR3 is TGTGCCAGCAGCTATACACCCGGGACAGGGGGCTTGAGTGGCGAGCAGTACTTC.

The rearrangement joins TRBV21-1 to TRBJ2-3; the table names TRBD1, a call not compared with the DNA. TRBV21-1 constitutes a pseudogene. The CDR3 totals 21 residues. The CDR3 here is CASSNSDRGISILWCTDTQYF. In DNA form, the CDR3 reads TGTGCCAGCAGCAATTCTGACAGGGGGATTAGTATCCTGTGGTGCACAGATACGCAGTATTTT.

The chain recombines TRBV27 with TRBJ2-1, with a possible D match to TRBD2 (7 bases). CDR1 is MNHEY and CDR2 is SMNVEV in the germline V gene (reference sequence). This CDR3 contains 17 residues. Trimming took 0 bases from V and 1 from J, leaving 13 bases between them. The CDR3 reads CASSLSRGGVSYNEQFF. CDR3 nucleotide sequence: TGTGCCAGCAGTTTATCGCGCGGGGGCGTGTCCTACAATGAGCAGTTCTTC.

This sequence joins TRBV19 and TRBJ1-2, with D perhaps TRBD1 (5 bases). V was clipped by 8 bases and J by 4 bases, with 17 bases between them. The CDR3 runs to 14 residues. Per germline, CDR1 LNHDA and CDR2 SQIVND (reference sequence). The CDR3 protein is CASADVAGVYGYTF. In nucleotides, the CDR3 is TGTGCCAGTGCGGACGTGGCGGGGGTCTATGGCTACACCTTC.

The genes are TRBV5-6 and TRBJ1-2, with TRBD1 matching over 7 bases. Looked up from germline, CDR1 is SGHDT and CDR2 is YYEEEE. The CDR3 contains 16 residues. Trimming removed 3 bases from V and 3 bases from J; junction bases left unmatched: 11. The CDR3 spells CASSSGRTGGDYGYTF. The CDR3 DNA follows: TGTGCCAGCAGCTCCGGGAGGACAGGTGGCGACTATGGCTACACCTTC. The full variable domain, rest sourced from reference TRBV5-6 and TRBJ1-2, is DAGVTQSPTHLIKTRGQQVTLRCSPKSGHDTVSWYQQALGQGPQFIFQYYEEEERQRGNFPDRFSGHQFPNYSSELNVNALLLGDSALYLCASSSGRTGGDYGYTFGSGTRLTVV.

This chain's CDR3 is CASSYAGELFF. The CDR3, as DNA: TGTGCCAGCAGTTACGCCGGGGAGCTGTTTTTT. The chain couples TRBV6-2 or TRBV6-3 to TRBJ2-2; D unresolved. The CDR3 covers 11 residues. Trimming pared 2 bases from V and 6 bases from J, leaving 1 base between. CDR1 is MNHEY, CDR2 SVGEGT, per germline.

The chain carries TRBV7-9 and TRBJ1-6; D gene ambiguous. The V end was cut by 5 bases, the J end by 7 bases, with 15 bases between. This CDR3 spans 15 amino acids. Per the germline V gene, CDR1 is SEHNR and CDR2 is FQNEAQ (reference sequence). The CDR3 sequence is CASSLAVGWNSPLHF. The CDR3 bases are TGTGCCAGCAGCCTGGCCGTTGGATGGAATTCACCCCTCCACTTT.

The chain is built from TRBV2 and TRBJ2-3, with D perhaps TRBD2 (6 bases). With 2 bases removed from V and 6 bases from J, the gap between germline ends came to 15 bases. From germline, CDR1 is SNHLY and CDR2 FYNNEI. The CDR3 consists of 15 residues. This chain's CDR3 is CASSERRGWGDTQYF. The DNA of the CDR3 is TGTGCCAGCAGTGAACGGCGGGGATGGGGGGATACGCAGTATTTT.

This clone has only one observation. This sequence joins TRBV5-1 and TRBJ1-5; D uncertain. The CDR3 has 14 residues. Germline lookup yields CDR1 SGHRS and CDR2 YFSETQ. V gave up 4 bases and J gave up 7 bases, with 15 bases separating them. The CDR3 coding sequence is TGCGCCAGCAGCGACGGAAACCACGGGCAGCCCCAGCATTTT. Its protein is CASSDGNHGQPQHF.

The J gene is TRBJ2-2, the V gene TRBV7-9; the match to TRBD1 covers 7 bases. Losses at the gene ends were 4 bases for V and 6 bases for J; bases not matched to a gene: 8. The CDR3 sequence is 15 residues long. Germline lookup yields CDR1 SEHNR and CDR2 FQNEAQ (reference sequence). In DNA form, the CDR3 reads TGTGCCAGCAGCTCACCCCTCCAGGGGGCCGGGGAGCTGTTTTTT. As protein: CASSSPLQGAGELFF. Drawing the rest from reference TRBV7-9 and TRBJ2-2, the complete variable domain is DTGVSQNPRHKITKRGQNVTFRCDPISEHNRLYWYRQTLGQGPEFLTYFQNEAQLEKSRLLSDRFSAERPKGSFSTLEIQRTEQGDSAMYLCASSSPLQGAGELFFGEGSRLTVL.

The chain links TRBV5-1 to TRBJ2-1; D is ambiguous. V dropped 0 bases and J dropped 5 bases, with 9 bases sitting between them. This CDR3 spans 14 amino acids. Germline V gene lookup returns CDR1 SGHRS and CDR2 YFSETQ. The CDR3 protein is CASSLGGMDNEQFF. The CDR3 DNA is TGCGCCAGCAGCTTGGGGGGAATGGACAATGAGCAGTTCTTC.

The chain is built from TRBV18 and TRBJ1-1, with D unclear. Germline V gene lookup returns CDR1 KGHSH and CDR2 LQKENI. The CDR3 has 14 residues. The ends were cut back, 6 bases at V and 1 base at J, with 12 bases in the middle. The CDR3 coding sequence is TGTGCCAGCTCCCCCTCGAAAGCGAACACTGAAGCTTTCTTT. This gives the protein CASSPSKANTEAFF.

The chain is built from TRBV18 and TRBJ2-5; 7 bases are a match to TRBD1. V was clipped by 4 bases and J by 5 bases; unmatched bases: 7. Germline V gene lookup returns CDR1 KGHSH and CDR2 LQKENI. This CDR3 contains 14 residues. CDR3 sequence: CASSHRGGRETQYF. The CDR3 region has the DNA TGTGCCAGCTCACATAGAGGGGGCCGGGAGACCCAGTACTTC. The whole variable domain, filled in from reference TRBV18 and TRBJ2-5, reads NAGVMQNPRHLVRRRGQEARLRCSPMKGHSHVYWYRQLPEEGLKFMVYLQKENIIDESGMPKERFSAEFPKEGPSILRIQQVVRGDSAAYFCASSHRGGRETQYFGPGTRLLVL.

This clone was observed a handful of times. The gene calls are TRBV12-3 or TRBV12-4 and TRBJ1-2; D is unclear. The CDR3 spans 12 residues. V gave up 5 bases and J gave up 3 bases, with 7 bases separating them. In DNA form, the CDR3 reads TGTGCCAGCAGTAGGCAGCACTATGGCTACACCTTC. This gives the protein CASSRQHYGYTF.

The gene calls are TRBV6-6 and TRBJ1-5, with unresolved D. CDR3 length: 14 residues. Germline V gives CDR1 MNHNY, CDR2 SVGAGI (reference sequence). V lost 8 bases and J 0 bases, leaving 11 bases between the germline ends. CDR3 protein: CASRVADSNQPQHF. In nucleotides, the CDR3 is TGTGCCAGCCGGGTAGCTGATAGCAATCAGCCCCAGCATTTT.

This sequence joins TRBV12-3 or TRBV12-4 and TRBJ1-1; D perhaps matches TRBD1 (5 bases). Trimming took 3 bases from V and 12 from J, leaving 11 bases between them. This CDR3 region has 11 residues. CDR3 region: CASSLPGSTFF. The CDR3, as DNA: TGTGCCAGCAGTTTGCCAGGGTCGACTTTCTTT.

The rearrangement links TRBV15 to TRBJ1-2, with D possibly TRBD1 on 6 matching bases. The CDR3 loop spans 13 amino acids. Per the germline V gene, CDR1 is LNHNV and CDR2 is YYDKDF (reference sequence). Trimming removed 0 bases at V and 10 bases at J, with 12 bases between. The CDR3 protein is CATSRDWAGDYTF. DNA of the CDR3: TGTGCCACCAGCAGAGATTGGGCAGGGGACTACACCTTC.

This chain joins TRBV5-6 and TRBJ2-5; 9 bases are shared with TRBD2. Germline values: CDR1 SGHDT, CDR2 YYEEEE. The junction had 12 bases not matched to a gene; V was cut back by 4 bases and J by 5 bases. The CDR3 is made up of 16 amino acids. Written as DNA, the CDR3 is TGTGCCAGCAGCGGGGGGGGACTAGCTTTGATCGAGACCCAGTACTTC. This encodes CASSGGGLALIETQYF. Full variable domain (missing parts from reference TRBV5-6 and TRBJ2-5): DAGVTQSPTHLIKTRGQQVTLRCSPKSGHDTVSWYQQALGQGPQFIFQYYEEEERQRGNFPDRFSGHQFPNYSSELNVNALLLGDSALYLCASSGGGLALIETQYFGPGTRLLVL.

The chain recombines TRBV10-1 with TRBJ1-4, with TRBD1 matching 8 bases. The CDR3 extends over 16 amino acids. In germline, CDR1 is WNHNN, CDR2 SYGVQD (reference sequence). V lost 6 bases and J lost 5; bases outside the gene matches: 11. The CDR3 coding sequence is TGCGCCAGCAGATCGGACAGGGCCAGACCCAATGAAAAACTGTTTTTT. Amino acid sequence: CASRSDRARPNEKLFF.

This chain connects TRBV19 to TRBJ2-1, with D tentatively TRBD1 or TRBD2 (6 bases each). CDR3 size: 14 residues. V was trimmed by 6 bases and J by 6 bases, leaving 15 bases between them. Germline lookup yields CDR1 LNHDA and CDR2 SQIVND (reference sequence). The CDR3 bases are TGTGCCAGTAGAGAACAGGGAGGTAGCAATGAGCAGTTCTTC. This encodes CASREQGGSNEQFF.